These T cell receptor beta chains were read from a single sample in a study of cytomegalovirus exposure and HLA in healthy donors. Clones were read by immunoSEQ multiplex PCR, and TCRdb kept only the in-frame ones, dropping some. This sample carries about 110,000 clones, 75% to 85% of them seen once, and the ten largest clones take 1.5% to 2%. What was sequenced was PBMCs. Source of these receptors: a man aged 50 or older in good health and CMV-seronegative. Each CDR3 is given with its conserved first and last residue. D genes are given only for firm matches. The size of a clone is reported for some rows only, either as once, few or many, or as a class for expanded clones.

CDR3 DNA	CDR3 protein	clone size	V gene	J gene	D gene
TGTGCCAGCCGCACAGGGGGACAGGGGGCAAATGAGCAGTTCTTC	CASRTGGQGANEQFF	once	TRBV6-5	TRBJ2-1	TRBD1
TGCGCCAGCAGCCAAGAACCCGGGTCCAACACCGGGGAGCTGTTTTTT	CASSQEPGSNTGELFF	-	TRBV4-1	TRBJ2-2	-
TGCGCCAGCAGCTTGACAGGGACGAGCGGGGTAGGTACGCAGTATTTT	CASSLTGTSGVGTQYF	-	TRBV5-1	TRBJ2-3	-
TGTGCCAGCAGCTCCGGGAGGGGATACCAAGAGACCCAGTACTTC	CASSSGRGYQETQYF	-	TRBV5-6	TRBJ2-5	TRBD2
TGCGCCAGCAGCGGACAGGGGAGTCAAGAGACCCAGTACTTC	CASSGQGSQETQYF	-	TRBV5-1	TRBJ2-5	TRBD1
TGTGCCAGCAGTTTTGGACAGGGGATCCCCATGGCATACAATGAGCAGTTCTTC	CASSFGQGIPMAYNEQFF	-	TRBV27	TRBJ2-1	TRBD1
TGCGCCAGCAGCCAACCTAGCGGGAGTTACAATGAGCAGTTCTTC	CASSQPSGSYNEQFF	-	TRBV4-1	TRBJ2-1	TRBD2
TGTGCCAGCAGCTTGGGGGGACAGCCCGATGAAAAACTGTTTTTT	CASSLGGQPDEKLFF	-	TRBV5-6	TRBJ1-4	TRBD1
TGTGCCAGCAGCTTAGGGGGTGGGAGGAGTAGCTACGAGCAGTACTTC	CASSLGGGRSSYEQYF	-	TRBV7-6	TRBJ2-7	-
TGTGCCAGCAGCACCGGACAGACAGGGAATGAAGCTTTCTTT	CASSTGQTGNEAFF	-	TRBV5-6	TRBJ1-1	TRBD1
TGTGCCAGCATCAGACTAGCGGGGGGGCCTGAGACCCAGTACTTC	CASIRLAGGPETQYF	-	TRBV7-8	TRBJ2-5	TRBD2
TGCGCCAGCAGCTTGGCCGAAGCGGGGAGTCATTCAGATACGCAGTATTTT	CASSLAEAGSHSDTQYF	-	TRBV5-1	TRBJ2-3	TRBD2
TGTGCCAGCAGTTTCACAGGGGATCGGACTGAAGCTTTCTTT	CASSFTGDRTEAFF	-	TRBV6-5	TRBJ1-1	TRBD1
TGCAGTGCTAGGCCCGAGGGTGAAGCTTTCTTT	CSARPEGEAFF	-	TRBV20-1	TRBJ1-1	-
TGTGCCAGTAGTGTCTCGACTAGCGGACTCTACAATGAGCAGTTCTTC	CASSVSTSGLYNEQFF	-	TRBV19	TRBJ2-1	TRBD2
TGTGCCAGCAGTGAAGCCTTTTCGTCCCAAGAGACCCAGTACTTC	CASSEAFSSQETQYF	-	TRBV2	TRBJ2-5	-
TGTGCCAGCAGTTACTCGATCTTACGGGGCACAGATACGCAGTATTTT	CASSYSILRGTDTQYF	-	TRBV6-5	TRBJ2-3	-
TGCGCCAGCAGCCCCGTCGCTAGCTATGGCTACACCTTC	CASSPVASYGYTF	-	TRBV4-1	TRBJ1-2	-
TGTGCCAGCAGCCCCCGAACAGGGCCCGGGGAGCTGTTTTTT	CASSPRTGPGELFF	-	TRBV6-6	TRBJ2-2	-
TGTGCCAGCAGTAACAGGGTTGTGAGAGATCAGCCCCAGCATTTT	CASSNRVVRDQPQHF	-	TRBV6-6	TRBJ1-5	-